This section outlines one T cell receptor (beta chain) sequence together with its context. Antigen specificity is unknown. Using immunoSEQ multiplex PCR, the repertoire was profiled, and TCRdb retains in-frame clones only, with some absent. Among roughly 120,000 clones listed, around 88% were seen once. This sample stems from a study of T cell responses to AZD1222 COVID-19 vaccine. The V end was cut by 1 base, the J end by 2 bases, with 8 bases between. The CDR3 loop spans 14 amino acids. The germline V gene encodes CDR1 MNHEY and CDR2 SMNVEV (reference sequence). General study findings and limits: Nearly half of unique spike-specific TCRs reportedly avoided B.1.351 and B.1.1.7 mutated regions.

Sequencing used peripheral blood, obtained 28 days after the second AZD1222 dose. The rearrangement joins TRBV27 to TRBJ2-5; D remains unclear. The receptor comes from an adult who received the AZD1222 COVID-19 vaccine. The CDR3 spells CASSLYAKQETQYF. In DNA form, the CDR3 reads TGTGCCAGCAGTTTATACGCCAAGCAAGAGACCCAGTACTTC.